This entry lists 2 T cell receptor beta chains sequenced from one sample in a study of siplizumab effects on memory and regulatory T cells. Some clones are missing from TCRdb's copy, which holds only in-frame ones; the method was immunoSEQ multiplex PCR. The sample lists about 110,000 clones; about 90% were seen once. The sequencing sample was made of Tregs sorted from blood. The receptor source for this set is a human donor in good health.

This chain joins TRBV27 and TRBJ2-7; D uncertain. The germline V and J ends were trimmed by 5 bases and 4 bases, with 6 bases remaining between them. This CDR3 is 11 amino acids long. The V gene's germline CDR1 is MNHEY and CDR2 SMNVEV (reference sequence). As DNA, the CDR3 is TGTGCCAGCAGTCACGGATACGAGCAGTACTTC. This encodes CASSHGYEQYF.

This rearrangement joins TRBV2 to TRBJ1-5; perhaps TRBD1 as D (5 bases). CDR1 is SNHLY and CDR2 is FYNNEI in the germline V gene. The CDR3 spans 15 residues. V gave up 3 bases and J gave up 4 bases, with 13 bases separating them. CDR3 sequence (DNA): TGTGCCAGCAGTGAGCCCGGGACGGCAAATCAGCCCCAGCATTTT. As protein: CASSEPGTANQPQHF.